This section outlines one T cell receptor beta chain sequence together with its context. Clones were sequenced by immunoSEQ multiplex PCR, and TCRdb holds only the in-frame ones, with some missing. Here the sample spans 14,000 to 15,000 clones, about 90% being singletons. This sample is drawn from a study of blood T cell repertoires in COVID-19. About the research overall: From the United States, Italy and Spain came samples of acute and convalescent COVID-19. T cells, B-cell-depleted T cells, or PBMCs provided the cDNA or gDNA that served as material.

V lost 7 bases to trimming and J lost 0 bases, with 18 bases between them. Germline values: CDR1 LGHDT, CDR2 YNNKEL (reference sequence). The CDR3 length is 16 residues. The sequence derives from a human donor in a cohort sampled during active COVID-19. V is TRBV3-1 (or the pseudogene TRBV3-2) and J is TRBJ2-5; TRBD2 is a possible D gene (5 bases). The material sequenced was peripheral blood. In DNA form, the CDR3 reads TGTGCCAGCATGCACCGCCTGGGCGGGTACCAAGAGACCCAGTACTTC. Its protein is CASMHRLGGYQETQYF.